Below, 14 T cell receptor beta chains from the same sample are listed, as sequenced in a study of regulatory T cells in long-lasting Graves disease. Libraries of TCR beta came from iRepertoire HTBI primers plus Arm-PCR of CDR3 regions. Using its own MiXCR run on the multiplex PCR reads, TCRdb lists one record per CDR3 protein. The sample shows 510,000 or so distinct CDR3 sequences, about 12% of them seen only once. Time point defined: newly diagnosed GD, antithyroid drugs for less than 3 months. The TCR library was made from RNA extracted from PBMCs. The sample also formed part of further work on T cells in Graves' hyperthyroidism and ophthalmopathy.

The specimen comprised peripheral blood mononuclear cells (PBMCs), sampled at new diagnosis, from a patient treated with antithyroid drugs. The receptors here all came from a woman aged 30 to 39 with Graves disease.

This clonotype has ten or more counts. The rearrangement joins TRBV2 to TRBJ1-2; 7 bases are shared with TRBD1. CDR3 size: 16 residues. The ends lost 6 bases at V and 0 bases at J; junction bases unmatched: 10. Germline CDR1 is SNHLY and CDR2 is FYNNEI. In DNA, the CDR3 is TGTGCCAGCAGCGGTCCTTGGGACAGAGCTAACTATGGCTACACCTTC. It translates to CASSGPWDRANYGYTF.

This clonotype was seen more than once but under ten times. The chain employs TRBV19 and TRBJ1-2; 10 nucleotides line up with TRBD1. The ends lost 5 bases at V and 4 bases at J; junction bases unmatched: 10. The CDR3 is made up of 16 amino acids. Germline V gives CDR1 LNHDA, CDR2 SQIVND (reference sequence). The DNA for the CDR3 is TGTGCCAGTAGTCCTCCGGGACAGGGGATTATCTATGGCTACACCTTC. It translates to CASSPPGQGIIYGYTF. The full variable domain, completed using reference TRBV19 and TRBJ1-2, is DGGITQSPKYLFRKEGQNVTLSCEQNLNHDAMYWYRQDPGQGLRLIYYSQIVNDFQKGDIAEGYSVSREKKESFPLTVTSAQKNPTAFYLCASSPPGQGIIYGYTFGSGTRLTVV.

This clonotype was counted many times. The CDR3 loop reads CASSESPAMNTEAFF. CDR3 in DNA: TGTGCCAGCAGTGAATCGCCAGCTATGAACACTGAAGCTTTCTTT. The chain carries TRBV25-1 and TRBJ1-1, with D unresolved. Trimming took off 1 base at V and 0 bases at J, with 9 bases between the two ends. The CDR3 consists of 15 residues. Germline CDR1 reads MGHDK; CDR2 reads SYGVNS.

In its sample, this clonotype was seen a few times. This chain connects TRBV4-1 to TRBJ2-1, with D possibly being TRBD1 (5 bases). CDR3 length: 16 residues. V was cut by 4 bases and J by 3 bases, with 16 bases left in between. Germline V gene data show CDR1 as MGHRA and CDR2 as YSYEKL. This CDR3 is CASSPRVLTDYNEQFF. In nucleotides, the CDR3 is TGCGCCAGCAGCCCACGGGTTTTGACAGACTACAATGAGCAGTTCTTC.

This CDR3 is CASSQDSLRGGVEQYF. The DNA of the CDR3 is TGCGCCAGCAGCCAAGATTCCCTAAGGGGGGGGGTAGAGCAGTACTTC. The chain recombines TRBV4-1 with TRBJ2-7; maybe TRBD2 (7 bases). Germline V lookup: CDR1 MGHRA, CDR2 YSYEKL. CDR3 length equals 16 residues. Trimming stripped 0 bases from V and 7 bases from J, with 19 bases between.

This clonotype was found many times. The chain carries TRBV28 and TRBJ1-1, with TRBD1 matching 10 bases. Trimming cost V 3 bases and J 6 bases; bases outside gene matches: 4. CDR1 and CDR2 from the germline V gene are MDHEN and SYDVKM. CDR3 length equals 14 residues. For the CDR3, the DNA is TGTGCCAGCAGTTTCCCTGGGACAGGGGCTGAAGCTTTCTTT. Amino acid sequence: CASSFPGTGAEAFF.

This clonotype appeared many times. Here the CDR3 DNA reads TGTGCCAGCTCACCACTGGGGTTTCAAGAGACCCAGTACTTC. The encoded protein is CASSPLGFQETQYF. V is TRBV18 and J is TRBJ2-5; no definite D call. The germline V gene encodes CDR1 KGHSH and CDR2 LQKENI. The V gene lost 1 base and the J gene lost 2 bases, with 8 bases spanning the gap. The CDR3 is 14 amino acids.

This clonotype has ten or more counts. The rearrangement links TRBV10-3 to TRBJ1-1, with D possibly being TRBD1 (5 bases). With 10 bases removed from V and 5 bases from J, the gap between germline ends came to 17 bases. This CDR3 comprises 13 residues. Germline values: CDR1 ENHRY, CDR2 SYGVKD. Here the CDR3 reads CATQKAGGTEAFF. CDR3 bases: TGTGCCACTCAAAAGGCGGGGGGAACTGAAGCTTTCTTT.

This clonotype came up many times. CDR3 loop: CAISDEETQYF. CDR3 in DNA: TGTGCCATCAGTGACGAGGAGACCCAGTACTTC. V is TRBV10-3 and J is TRBJ2-5, with D unresolved. Germline lookup yields CDR1 ENHRY and CDR2 SYGVKD. Trimming left V 3 bases short and J 5 bases short, with 4 bases between. CDR3 length: 11 residues.

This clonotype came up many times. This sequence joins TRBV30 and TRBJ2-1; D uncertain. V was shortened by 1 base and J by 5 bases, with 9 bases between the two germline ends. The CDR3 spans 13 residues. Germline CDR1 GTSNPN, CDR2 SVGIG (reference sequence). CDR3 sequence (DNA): TGTGCCTGGAGTGGAACACTCGACAATGAGCAGTTCTTC. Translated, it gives CAWSGTLDNEQFF.

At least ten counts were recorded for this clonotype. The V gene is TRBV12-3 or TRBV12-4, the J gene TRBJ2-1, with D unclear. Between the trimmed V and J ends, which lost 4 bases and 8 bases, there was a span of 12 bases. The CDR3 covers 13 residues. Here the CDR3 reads CASSSVSAHEQFF. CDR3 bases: TGTGCCAGCAGTTCCGTGTCTGCCCATGAGCAGTTCTTC.

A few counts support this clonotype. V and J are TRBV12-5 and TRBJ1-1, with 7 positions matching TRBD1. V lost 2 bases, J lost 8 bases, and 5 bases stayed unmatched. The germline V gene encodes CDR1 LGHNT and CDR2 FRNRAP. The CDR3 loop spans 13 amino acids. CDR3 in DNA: TGTGCTAGTGGTTTGATACCGGGACAGGAAGCTTTCTTT. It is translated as CASGLIPGQEAFF.

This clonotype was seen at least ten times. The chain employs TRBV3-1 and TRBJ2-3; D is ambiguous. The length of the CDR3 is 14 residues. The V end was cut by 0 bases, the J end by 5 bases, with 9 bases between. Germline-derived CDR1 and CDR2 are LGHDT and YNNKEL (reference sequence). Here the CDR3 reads CASSQDRAQDTQYF. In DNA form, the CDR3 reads TGTGCCAGCAGCCAAGACCGGGCCCAAGATACGCAGTATTTT.

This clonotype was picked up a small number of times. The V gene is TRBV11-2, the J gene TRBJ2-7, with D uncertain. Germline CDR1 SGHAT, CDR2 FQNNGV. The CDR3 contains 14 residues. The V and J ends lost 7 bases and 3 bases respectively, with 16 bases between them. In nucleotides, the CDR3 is TGTGCCAGCACCCTAACGGCTACCATCTACGAGCAGTACTTC. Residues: CASTLTATIYEQYF.